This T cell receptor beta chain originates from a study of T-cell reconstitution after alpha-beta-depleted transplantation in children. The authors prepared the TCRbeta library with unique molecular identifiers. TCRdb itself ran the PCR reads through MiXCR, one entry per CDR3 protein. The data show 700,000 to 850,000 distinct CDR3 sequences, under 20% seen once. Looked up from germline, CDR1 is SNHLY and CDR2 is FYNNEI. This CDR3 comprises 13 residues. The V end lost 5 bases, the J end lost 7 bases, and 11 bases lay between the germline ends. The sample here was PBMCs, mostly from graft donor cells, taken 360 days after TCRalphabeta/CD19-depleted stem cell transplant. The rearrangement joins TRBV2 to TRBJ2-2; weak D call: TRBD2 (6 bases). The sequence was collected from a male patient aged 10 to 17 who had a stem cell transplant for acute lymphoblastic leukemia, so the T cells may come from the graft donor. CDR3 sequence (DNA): TGTGCCAGCAGTTTTCAGGGAGGCGGGGAGCTGTTTTTT. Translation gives CASSFQGGGELFF.